Sequencing of this T cell receptor (beta chain) was carried out in a study of blood T cell repertoires in COVID-19. Study details: Acute and convalescent COVID-19 specimens originated in the United States, Italy and Spain. In each case, the material was cDNA or gDNA derived from T cells, B-cell-depleted T cells, or PBMCs.

CDR1 is LNHDA, CDR2 SQIVND, per germline (reference sequence). The CDR3 length is 13 residues. V lost 5 bases, J lost 1 base, and 5 bases lay in between. This clone was seen a single time. Followed over time, Seattle patients had been enrolled while infection was active. Original data processing: Scientists estimated how many nucleated cells there were by amplifying reference gene primers. Sequencing was performed with immunoSEQ multiplex PCR; in TCRdb, only in-frame clones are kept and a portion is missing. That table is the source of V, J and clone size, and D and trimming were worked out from the DNA. This sample has just under 65,000 clones; over 65% occur once, and the top ten carry 13% to 15%.

This TCR derives from a man in his 60s with COVID-19, enrolled during active disease. The source material was peripheral blood. This rearrangement joins TRBV19 to TRBJ2-2, with a tentative D call TRBD1 (5 bases). In nucleotides, the CDR3 is TGTGCCAGTAGTCAGGGGAACACCGGGGAGCTGTTTTTT. Translating it yields CASSQGNTGELFF.